This T cell receptor (beta chain) is from a study of T cells in Graves' hyperthyroidism and ophthalmopathy. The CDR3 regions of TCR beta were amplified from RNA transcripts. The HTBI set primed first-round TCR CDR3 RT-PCR. MiXCR, applied by TCRdb to the multiplex PCR reads, yields one record per CDR3 protein. This table has 490,000 or so distinct CDR3 sequences, just under 20% appearing once. Germline values: CDR1 MNHNS, CDR2 SASEGT. There are 18 residues in the CDR3. The V gene lost 6 bases and the J gene lost 5 bases, with 28 bases spanning the gap. Material for sequencing was blood. The TCR comes from a man aged 40-49 years with Graves' ophthalmopathy. The chain couples TRBV6-1 to TRBJ2-5; tentative D call: TRBD1 (6 bases). CDR3 in DNA: TGTGCCAGCAGCCGCGCTAGTGTGACAGGACCCATAAGGGAGACCCAGTACTTC. This sequence encodes CASSRASVTGPIRETQYF.